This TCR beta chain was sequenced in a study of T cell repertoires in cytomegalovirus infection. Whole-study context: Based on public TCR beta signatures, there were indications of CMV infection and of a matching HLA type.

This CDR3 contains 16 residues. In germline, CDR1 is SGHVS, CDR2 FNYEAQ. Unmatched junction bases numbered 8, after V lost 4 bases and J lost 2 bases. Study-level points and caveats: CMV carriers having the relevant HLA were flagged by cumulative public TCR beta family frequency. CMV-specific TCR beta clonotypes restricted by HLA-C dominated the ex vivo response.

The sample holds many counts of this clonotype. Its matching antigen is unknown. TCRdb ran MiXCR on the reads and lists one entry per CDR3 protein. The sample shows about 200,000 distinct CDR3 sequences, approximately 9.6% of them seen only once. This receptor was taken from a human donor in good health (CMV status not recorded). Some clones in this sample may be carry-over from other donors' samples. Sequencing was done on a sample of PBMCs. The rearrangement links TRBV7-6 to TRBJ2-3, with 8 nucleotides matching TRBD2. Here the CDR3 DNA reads TGTGCCAGCAGCTCCACATATAGCGGGGCCACAGATACGCAGTATTTT. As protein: CASSSTYSGATDTQYF.